The sequence of this TCR beta chain was determined in a study of control samples from healthy donors and cancer patients. Germline V gene sequence: CDR1 WSHSY, CDR2 SAAADI. The CDR3 consists of 14 residues. Trimming at V came to 6 bases and at J to 4 bases, leaving 3 bases not matched to a gene. Measured with immunoSEQ multiplex PCR; TCRdb has only the in-frame clones, and not every one. Of some 150,000 clones in the sample, roughly 94% were seen once. This clone was detected once. The sample comprised PBMCs. The chain is built from TRBV10-2 and TRBJ1-5; 10 bases match TRBD1. The clonotype was recovered from a man aged 55-75 years with colorectal cancer. CDR3 in amino acids: CASRGTGDNQPQHF. The CDR3 DNA reads as TGCGCCAGCAGAGGGACAGGGGATAATCAGCCCCAGCATTTT.